This note documents a single T cell receptor delta chain sequence. The target of this receptor is not known. A much larger clonotype is one base distant, so this may be a read error. Distinct nucleotide sequences in the sample also encode this CDR3. Fetal thymuses were obtained from elective pregnancy terminations performed in Singapore for socio-psychological reasons at 14 to 22 weeks estimated gestational age. All fetuses were judged structurally normal by ultrasound before termination and by gross morphological examination afterwards. For staining, thymocytes received Zombie NIR viability dye along with antibodies against CD3 (UCHT1), TCRgammadelta (11F2), TCRVgamma9 (IMMU360) and TCRVdelta2 (IMMU389). TRD and TRG CDR3 repertoires were generated in bulk, separately, from sorted Vgamma9Vdelta2 and nonVgamma9Vdelta2 gammadelta thymocytes obtained from human fetal and pediatric thymuses. Thymic cell suspensions from fetal and post-natal thymuses were prepared as previously described. Cells that were CD3+ gammadeltaTCR+ Vgamma9+ Vdelta2+ were sorted as Vgamma9Vdelta2 thymocytes. Cell sorting was done on a FACS Aria III cell sorter (BD Biosciences).

This specimen belongs to a study of fetal and pediatric gammadelta thymocytes (dated by TCRdb to between 2022 and 2023). Regarding the complete study: The bulk gammadelta thymocyte repertoires, which combined previously published data with newly generated, unpublished data, were used to reinforce a single-cell study of gammadelta thymocyte development. A total of 10 or so subjects, comprising 3 fetal thymus donors and 7 pediatric thymus donors, were covered by the bulk gammadelta thymocyte repertoire set. Bulk gammadelta thymocyte repertoires combined previously published data (refs 27,28) with unpublished data. To increase subject numbers and strengthen the CDR3 publicity analysis, bulk TCR repertoire data were added. What the research found in general, with its limitations: Compared with post-natal repertoires, fetal gammadelta thymocyte repertoires had previously been reported to be enriched for TRDV2, TRGV8 and TRGV9 usage, low N additions and public CDR3s.

CDR1 and CDR2, per the germline V gene, are GEAIGNYY and EKD. From the cysteine through the phenylalanine, the CDR3 covers 14 amino acids. This entry keeps only the CDR3 DNA: 42 bases, framed from base 1. TCRdb lists the instrument as Illumina MiSeq. Turning to the authors' computational methods: For the publicity analysis, the Vgamma9Vdelta2 and nonVgamma9Vdelta2 bulk CDR3 files from each subject were merged to form one combined repertoire per subject. CDR3 publicity was scored from 0 to 19 by checking each amino acid sequence across 9 single-cell datasets and approximately 9 bulk repertoires, using base R and dplyr. Clonotypes were called again by TCRdb from the public reads via CATT, and duplicate nucleotide sequences were then merged into one entry. The V and J calls and clone size are TCRdb's, not the authors'. The table for this sample lists 450 to 750 delta-chain clones; just under 30% of them were counted only once. The top ten constitute about 24% of the sample.

The sequenced sample was Vgamma9Vdelta2 gamma-delta T cells from the thymus. The cell subset or site tag for this specimen amounts to: sorted CD3+gammadeltaTCR+Vgamma9+Vdelta2+ thymocytes. This receptor chain uses TRDV2 and TRDJ2; 7 middle bases align to TRDD3. The receptor's source is a human fetus. The CDR3 region reads CACDTGGLTAQLFF. The DNA is as follows: TGTGCCTGTGACACCGGGGGATTGACAGCTCAACTCTTCTTT.